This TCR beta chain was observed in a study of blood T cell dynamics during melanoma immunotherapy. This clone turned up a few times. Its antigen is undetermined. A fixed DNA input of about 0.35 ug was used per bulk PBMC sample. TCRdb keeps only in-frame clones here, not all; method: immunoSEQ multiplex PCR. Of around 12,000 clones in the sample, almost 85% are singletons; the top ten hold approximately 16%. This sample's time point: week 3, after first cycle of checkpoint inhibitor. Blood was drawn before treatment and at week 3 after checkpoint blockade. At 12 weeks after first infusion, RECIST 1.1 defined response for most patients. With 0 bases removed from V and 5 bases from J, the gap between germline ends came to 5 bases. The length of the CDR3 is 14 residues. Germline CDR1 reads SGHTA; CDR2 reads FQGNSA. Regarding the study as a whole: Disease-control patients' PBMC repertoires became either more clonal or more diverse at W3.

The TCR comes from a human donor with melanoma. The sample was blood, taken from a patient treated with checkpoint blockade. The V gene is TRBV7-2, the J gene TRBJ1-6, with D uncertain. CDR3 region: CASSLAVNNSPLHF. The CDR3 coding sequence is TGTGCCAGCAGCTTAGCAGTTAATAATTCACCCCTCCACTTT.